This T cell receptor (beta chain) comes out of a study of cytomegalovirus exposure and HLA in healthy donors. Points from the study as a whole: Sequences of the TCR beta chain were said to predict the HLA-A and HLA-B alleles of most subjects accurately.

This clone was detected a few times. The antigen remains undetermined. Donors had nominal health at sampling but likely had unrecorded immune exposures. PCR was performed using 60 Vbeta and 13 Jbeta primers. Produced via immunoSEQ multiplex PCR; TCRdb's table is partial and in-frame only. This table has around 120,000 clones, about three quarters appearing once. The length of the CDR3 is 15 residues. Looked up from germline, CDR1 is SGHRS and CDR2 is YFSETQ. Losses at the gene ends were 4 bases for V and 4 bases for J; bases not matched to a gene: 4. The clonotype was recovered from a woman in her thirties or forties in good health and CMV-seropositive. Input material: PBMCs. The chain combines TRBV5-1 with TRBJ2-7; 14 positions match TRBD2. The CDR3 region has the DNA TGCGCCAGCAGCGGACTAGCGGGGGGACAATACGAGCAGTACTTC. It encodes CASSGLAGGQYEQYF.